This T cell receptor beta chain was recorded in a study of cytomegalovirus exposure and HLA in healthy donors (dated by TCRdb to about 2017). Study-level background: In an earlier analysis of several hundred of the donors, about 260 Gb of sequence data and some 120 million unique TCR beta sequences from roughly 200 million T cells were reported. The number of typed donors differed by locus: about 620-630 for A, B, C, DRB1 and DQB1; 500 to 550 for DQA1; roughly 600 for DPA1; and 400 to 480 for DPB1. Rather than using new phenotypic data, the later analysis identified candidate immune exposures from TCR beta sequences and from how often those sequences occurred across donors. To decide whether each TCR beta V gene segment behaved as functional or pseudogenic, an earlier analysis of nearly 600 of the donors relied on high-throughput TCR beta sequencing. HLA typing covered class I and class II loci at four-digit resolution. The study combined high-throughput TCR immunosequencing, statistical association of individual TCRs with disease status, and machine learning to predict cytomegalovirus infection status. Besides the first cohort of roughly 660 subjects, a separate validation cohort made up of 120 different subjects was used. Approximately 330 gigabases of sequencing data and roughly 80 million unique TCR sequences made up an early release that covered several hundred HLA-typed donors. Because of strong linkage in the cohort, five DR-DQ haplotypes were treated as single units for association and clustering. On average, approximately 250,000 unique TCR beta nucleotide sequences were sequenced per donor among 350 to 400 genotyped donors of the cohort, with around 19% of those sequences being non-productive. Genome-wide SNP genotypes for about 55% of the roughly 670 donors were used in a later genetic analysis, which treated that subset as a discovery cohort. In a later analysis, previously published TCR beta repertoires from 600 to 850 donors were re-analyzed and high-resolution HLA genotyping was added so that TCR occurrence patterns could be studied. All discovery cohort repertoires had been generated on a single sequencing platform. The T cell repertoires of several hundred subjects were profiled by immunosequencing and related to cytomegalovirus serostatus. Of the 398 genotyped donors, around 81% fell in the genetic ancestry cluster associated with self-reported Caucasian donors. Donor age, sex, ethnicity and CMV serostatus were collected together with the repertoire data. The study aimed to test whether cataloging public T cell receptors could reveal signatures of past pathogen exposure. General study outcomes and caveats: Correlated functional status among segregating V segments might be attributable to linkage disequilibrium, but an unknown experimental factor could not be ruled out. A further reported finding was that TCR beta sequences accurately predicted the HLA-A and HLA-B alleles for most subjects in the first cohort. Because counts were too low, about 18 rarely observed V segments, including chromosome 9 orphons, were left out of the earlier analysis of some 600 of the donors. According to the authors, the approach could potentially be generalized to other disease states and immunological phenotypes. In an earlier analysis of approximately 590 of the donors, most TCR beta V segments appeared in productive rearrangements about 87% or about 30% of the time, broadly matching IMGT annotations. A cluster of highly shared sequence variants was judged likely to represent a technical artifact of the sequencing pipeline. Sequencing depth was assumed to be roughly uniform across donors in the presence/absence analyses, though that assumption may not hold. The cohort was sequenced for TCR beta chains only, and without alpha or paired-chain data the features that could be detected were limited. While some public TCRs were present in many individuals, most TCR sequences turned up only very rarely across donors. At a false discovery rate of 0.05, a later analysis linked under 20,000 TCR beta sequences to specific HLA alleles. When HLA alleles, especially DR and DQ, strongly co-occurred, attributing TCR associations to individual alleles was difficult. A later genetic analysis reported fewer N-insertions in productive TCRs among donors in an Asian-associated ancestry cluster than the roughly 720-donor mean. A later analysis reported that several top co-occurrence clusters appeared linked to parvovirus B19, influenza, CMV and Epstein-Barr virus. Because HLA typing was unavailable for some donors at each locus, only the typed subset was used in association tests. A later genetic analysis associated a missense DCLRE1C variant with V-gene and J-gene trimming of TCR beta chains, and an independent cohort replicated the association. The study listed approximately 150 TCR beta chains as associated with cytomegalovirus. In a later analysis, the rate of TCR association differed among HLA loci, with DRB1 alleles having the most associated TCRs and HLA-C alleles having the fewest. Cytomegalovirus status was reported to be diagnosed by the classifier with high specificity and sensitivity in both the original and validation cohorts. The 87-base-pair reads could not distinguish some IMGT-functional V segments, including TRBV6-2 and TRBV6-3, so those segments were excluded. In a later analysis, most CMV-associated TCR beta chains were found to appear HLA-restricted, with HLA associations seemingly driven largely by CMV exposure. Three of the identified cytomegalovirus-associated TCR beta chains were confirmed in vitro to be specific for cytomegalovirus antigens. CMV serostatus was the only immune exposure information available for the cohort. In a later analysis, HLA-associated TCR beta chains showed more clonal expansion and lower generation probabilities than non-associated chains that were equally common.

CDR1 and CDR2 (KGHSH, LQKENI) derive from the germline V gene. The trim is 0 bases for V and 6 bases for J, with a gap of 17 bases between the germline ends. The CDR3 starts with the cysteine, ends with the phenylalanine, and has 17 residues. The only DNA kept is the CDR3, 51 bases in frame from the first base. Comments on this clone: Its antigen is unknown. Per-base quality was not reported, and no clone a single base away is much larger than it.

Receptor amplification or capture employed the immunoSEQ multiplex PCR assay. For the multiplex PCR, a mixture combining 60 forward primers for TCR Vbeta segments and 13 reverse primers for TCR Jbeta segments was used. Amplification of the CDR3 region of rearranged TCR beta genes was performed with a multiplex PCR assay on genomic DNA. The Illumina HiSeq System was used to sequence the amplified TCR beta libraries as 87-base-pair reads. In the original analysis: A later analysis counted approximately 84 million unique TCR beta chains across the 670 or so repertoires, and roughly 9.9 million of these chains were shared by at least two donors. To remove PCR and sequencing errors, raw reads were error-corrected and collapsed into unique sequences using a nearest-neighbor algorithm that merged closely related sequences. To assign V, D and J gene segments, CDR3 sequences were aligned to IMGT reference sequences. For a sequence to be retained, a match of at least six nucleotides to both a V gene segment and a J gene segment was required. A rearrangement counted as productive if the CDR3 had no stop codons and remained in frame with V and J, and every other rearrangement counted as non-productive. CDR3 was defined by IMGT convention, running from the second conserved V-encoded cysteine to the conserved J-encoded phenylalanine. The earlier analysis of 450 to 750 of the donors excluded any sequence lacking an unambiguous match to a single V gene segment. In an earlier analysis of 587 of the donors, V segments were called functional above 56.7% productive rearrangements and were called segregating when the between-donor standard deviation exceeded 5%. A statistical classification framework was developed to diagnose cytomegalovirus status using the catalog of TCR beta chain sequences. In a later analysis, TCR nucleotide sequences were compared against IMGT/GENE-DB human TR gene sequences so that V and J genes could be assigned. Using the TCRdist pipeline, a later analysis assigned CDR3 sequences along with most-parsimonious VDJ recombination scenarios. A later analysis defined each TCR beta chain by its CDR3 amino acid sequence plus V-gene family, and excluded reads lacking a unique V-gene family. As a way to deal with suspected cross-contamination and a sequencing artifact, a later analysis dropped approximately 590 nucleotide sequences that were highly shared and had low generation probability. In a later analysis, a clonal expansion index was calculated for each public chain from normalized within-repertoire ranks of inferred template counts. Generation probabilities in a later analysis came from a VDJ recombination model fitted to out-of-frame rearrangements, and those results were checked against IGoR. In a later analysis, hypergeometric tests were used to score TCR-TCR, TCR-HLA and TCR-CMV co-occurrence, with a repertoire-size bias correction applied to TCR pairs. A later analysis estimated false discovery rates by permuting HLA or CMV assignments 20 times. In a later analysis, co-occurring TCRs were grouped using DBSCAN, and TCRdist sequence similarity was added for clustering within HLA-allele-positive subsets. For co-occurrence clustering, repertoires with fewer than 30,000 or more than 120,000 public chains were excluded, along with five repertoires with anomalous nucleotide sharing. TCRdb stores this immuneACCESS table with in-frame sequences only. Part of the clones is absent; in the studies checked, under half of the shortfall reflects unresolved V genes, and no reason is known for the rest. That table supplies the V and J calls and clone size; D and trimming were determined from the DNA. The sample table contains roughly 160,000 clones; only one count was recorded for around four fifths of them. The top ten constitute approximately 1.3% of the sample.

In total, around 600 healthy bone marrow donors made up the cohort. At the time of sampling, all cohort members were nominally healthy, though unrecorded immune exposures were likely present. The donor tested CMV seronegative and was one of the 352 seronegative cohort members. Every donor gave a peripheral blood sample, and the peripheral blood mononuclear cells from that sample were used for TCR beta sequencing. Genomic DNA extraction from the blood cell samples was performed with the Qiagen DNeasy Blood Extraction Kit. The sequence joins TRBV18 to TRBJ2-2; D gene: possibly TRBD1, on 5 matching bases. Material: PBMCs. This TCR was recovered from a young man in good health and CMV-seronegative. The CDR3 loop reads CASSPPSGAVTAGELFF. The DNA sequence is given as TGTGCCAGCTCACCACCGAGTGGGGCAGTGACGGCCGGGGAGCTGTTTTTT.